This passage covers 32 T cell receptor beta chains from one sample sequenced in a study of a mutant IDH1 vaccine in newly diagnosed glioma. Sample time point: week 35, safety follow-up. It was 300 ug of mutant IDH1 20-mer peptide that made up each vaccine dose, given with topical imiquimod. The data were produced by immunoSEQ multiplex PCR, yet TCRdb's version contains in-frame clones alone and is incomplete. This repertoire shows roughly 60,000 clones, more than 80% found once; its top ten account for 5% to 7%. What these receptors recognize is not known. The input for sequencing was PBMCs, taken from a glioma patient whose treatment included an IDH1 peptide vaccine. The source of these receptors is a middle-aged man with glioma.

This clone was observed a few times. The genes are TRBV30 and TRBJ1-1; D uncertain. The V end was cut by 4 bases, the J end by 3 bases, with 6 bases between. This CDR3 spans 11 amino acids. From germline, CDR1 is GTSNPN and CDR2 SVGIG (reference sequence). The CDR3 reads CAWTADTEAFF. CDR3 nucleotide sequence: TGTGCCTGGACGGCGGACACTGAAGCTTTCTTT.

This clone has more than one count but fewer than ten. This rearrangement joins TRBV7-2 to TRBJ2-7; TRBD1 is a possible D gene (5 bases). CDR3 length: 14 residues. V gave up 1 base and J gave up 2 bases, with 9 bases separating them. Germline CDR1 and CDR2: SGHTA and FQGNSA. This CDR3 reads CASSLESRAYEQYF. In DNA, the CDR3 is TGTGCCAGCAGCTTAGAATCCAGGGCCTACGAGCAGTACTTC.

The sample holds a few counts of this clone. The chain employs TRBV4-3 and TRBJ2-7; D is tentatively TRBD1 or TRBD2 (5 bases each). Trimming took 1 base from V and 0 from J, leaving 10 bases between them. The CDR3 contains 15 residues. The germline V gene encodes CDR1 LGHNA and CDR2 YSLEER. DNA of the CDR3: TGCGCCAGCAGCCAAGGGGCAGGGAGCTCCTACGAGCAGTACTTC. This sequence encodes CASSQGAGSSYEQYF.

This chain uses TRBV9 with TRBJ2-7; D could derive from TRBD1 or TRBD2 (5 bases each). Germline V gene lookup returns CDR1 SGDLS and CDR2 YYNGEE. Trimming shortened V by 0 bases and J by 3 bases, and 13 bases separated the two germline ends. CDR3 length equals 15 residues. The CDR3 nucleotides are TGTGCCAGCAGCGTAGAGGGACCGGCTGGCTACGAGCAGTACTTC. This sequence encodes CASSVEGPAGYEQYF.

The gene calls are TRBV5-4 and TRBJ2-5, with 8 bases lining up with TRBD1. The CDR3 is 15 amino acids. V lost 4 bases and J lost 4; bases outside the gene matches: 9. Germline loops: CDR1 SGHNT, CDR2 YYREEE (reference sequence). CDR3 sequence (DNA): TGTGCCAGCAGCATCGGACAGGGAAGGGGAGAGACCCAGTACTTC. Amino acids: CASSIGQGRGETQYF.

This clone was counted at least ten times. V and J are TRBV10-3 and TRBJ2-2; D is uncertain. The CDR3 loop spans 16 amino acids. Trimming shortened V by 0 bases and J by 3 bases, and 11 bases separated the two germline ends. The germline CDR1 and CDR2 sequences are ENHRY and SYGVKD. The CDR3 sequence is CAISESKSRDTGELFF. The CDR3, as DNA: TGTGCCATCAGTGAGTCGAAGTCTCGAGACACCGGGGAGCTGTTTTTT.

The chain joins TRBV28 to TRBJ2-7; the D gene could be TRBD1 or TRBD2 (5 bases each). Germline lookup yields CDR1 MDHEN and CDR2 SYDVKM. Trimming removed 2 bases from V and 4 bases from J, with 15 bases in between. The CDR3 extends over 15 amino acids. The CDR3 reads CASSLGGQSTYEQYF. The CDR3, as DNA: TGTGCCAGCAGTTTAGGAGGACAATCGACATACGAGCAGTACTTC. Full variable domain (outside the CDR3, taken from reference TRBV28 and TRBJ2-7): DVKVTQSSRYLVKRTGEKVFLECVQDMDHENMFWYRQDPGLGLRLIYFSYDVKMKEKGDIPEGYSVSREKKERFSLILESASTNQTSMYLCASSLGGQSTYEQYFGPGTRLTVT.

In its sample, this clone was seen a few times. The J gene is TRBJ2-5, the V gene TRBV7-8, with TRBD2 as a possible D gene (5 bases). This CDR3 has 15 amino acids. V shed 1 base and J shed 4 bases, with 13 bases lying between them. Germline values: CDR1 SGHVS, CDR2 FQNEAQ. The CDR3 loop reads CASSLGSGSAETQYF. The CDR3 region has the DNA TGTGCCAGCAGCTTAGGATCTGGGAGCGCAGAGACCCAGTACTTC.

The chain has TRBV7-9 and TRBJ1-1; D uncertain. Between the trimmed V and J ends, which lost 2 bases and 1 base, there was a span of 2 bases. CDR1 and CDR2 from the germline V gene are SEHNR and FQNEAQ (reference sequence). This CDR3 comprises 12 residues. CDR3 bases: TGTGCCAGCAGCTTAAAGAACACTGAAGCTTTCTTT. It is translated as CASSLKNTEAFF.

The genes are TRBV28 and TRBJ2-3, with 8 bases matching TRBD1. The CDR3 has 15 amino acids. V dropped 4 bases and J dropped 1; count of bases not matched to a gene: 4. The germline V gene has CDR1 MDHEN and CDR2 SYDVKM. This CDR3 reads CASSSGQGGTDTQYF. DNA for the CDR3: TGTGCCAGCAGTTCCGGACAGGGAGGCACAGATACGCAGTATTTT.

The CDR3 reads CASSLGGGAESNQPQHF. The DNA for the CDR3 is TGTGCCAGCAGCTTGGGGGGTGGGGCGGAAAGCAATCAGCCCCAGCATTTT. The chain joins TRBV5-6 to TRBJ1-5, with a weak D call TRBD1 (5 bases). There are 17 residues in the CDR3. V gave up 0 bases and J gave up 1 base, with 14 bases separating them. Per germline, CDR1 SGHDT and CDR2 YYEEEE. Based on the CDR3 plus reference TRBV5-6 and TRBJ1-5, the full variable domain is DAGVTQSPTHLIKTRGQQVTLRCSPKSGHDTVSWYQQALGQGPQFIFQYYEEEERQRGNFPDRFSGHQFPNYSSELNVNALLLGDSALYLCASSLGGGAESNQPQHFGDGTRLSIL.

The count of this clone is one. The chain links TRBV18 to TRBJ1-5; unclear D gene. With 1 base removed from V and 3 bases from J, the gap between germline ends came to 4 bases. Germline V gene data show CDR1 as KGHSH and CDR2 as LQKENI. There are 13 residues in the CDR3. The CDR3 DNA reads TGTGCCAGCTCACCACACTTCAATCAGCCCCAGCATTTT. Translation: CASSPHFNQPQHF. The variable domain in full, with the rest retrieved from reference TRBV18 and TRBJ1-5, is NAGVMQNPRHLVRRRGQEARLRCSPMKGHSHVYWYRQLPEEGLKFMVYLQKENIIDESGMPKERFSAEFPKEGPSILRIQQVVRGDSAAYFCASSPHFNQPQHFGDGTRLSIL.

The chain couples TRBV7-8 to TRBJ2-1; D remains ambiguous. This CDR3 region has 15 residues. The germline CDR1 and CDR2 sequences are SGHVS and FQNEAQ. V lost 5 bases and J lost 1, with 12 bases in between. The chain's CDR3 is CASSPRTLSYNEQFF. The CDR3 nucleotides are TGTGCCAGCAGCCCCCGGACCCTATCCTACAATGAGCAGTTCTTC. The whole variable domain, filled in from reference TRBV7-8 and TRBJ2-1, reads GAGVSQSPRYKVAKRGQDVALRCDPISGHVSLFWYQQALGQGPEFLTYFQNEAQLDKSGLPSDRFFAERPEGSVSTLKIQRTQQEDSAVYLCASSPRTLSYNEQFFGPGTRLTVL.

This sequence joins TRBV5-1 and TRBJ1-1, with 7 bases aligning to TRBD1. The CDR3 totals 14 residues. Germline-derived CDR1 and CDR2 are SGHRS and YFSETQ. The J segment lost 4 bases and the V segment lost 3 bases, leaving 6 bases of the junction unmatched. CDR3: CASSSDRASTEAFF. DNA of the CDR3: TGCGCCAGCAGCTCCGACAGGGCGAGCACTGAAGCTTTCTTT.

J is TRBJ1-5 and V is TRBV28; D gene unclear. Per the germline V gene, CDR1 is MDHEN and CDR2 is SYDVKM. The CDR3 runs 14 residues. V lost 6 bases to trimming and J lost 5 bases, with 14 bases between them. The DNA of the CDR3 is TGTGCCAGCAGCCTACCCACAAGTTATCAGCCCCAGCATTTT. This codes for CASSLPTSYQPQHF.

There are a few counts of this clone. At one end the junction does not follow the germline gene, possibly because of a read error. The rearrangement joins TRBV7-7 to TRBJ2-5; unclear D gene. The CDR3 runs 13 residues. CDR1 is SSHAT, CDR2 FNYEAQ, per germline (reference sequence). In nucleotides, the CDR3 is TGTGCTAGCAGCTTAGATGGAGCGGAGACCCAGTACTTC. Amino acid sequence: CASSLDGAETQYF.

The gene calls are TRBV19 and TRBJ2-1, with D possibly matching TRBD2 (5 bases). The length of the CDR3 is 14 residues. Trimming shortened V by 5 bases and J by 9 bases, and 17 bases separated the two germline ends. In germline, CDR1 is LNHDA, CDR2 SQIVND (reference sequence). The CDR3 DNA reads TGTGCCAGTAGTGGGCCCGGTTCCGCGGGTGAGCAGTTCTTC. This encodes CASSGPGSAGEQFF.

This sequence joins TRBV2 and TRBJ2-1; possible D gene TRBD2, 5 bases. CDR3 size: 14 residues. CDR1 SNHLY and CDR2 FYNNEI come from the germline V gene. Trimming took off 4 bases at V and 4 bases at J, with 11 bases between the two ends. The CDR3 coding sequence is TGTGCCAGCAGTGGGATTAGCGCGTACAATGAGCAGTTCTTC. This translates into CASSGISAYNEQFF.

The CDR3 DNA reads as TGTGCCAGCAGCTCGACAGGGAGCTCCTACGAGCAGTACTTC. The encoded protein is CASSSTGSSYEQYF. This chain connects TRBV6-5 to TRBJ2-7; TRBD1 matches at 7 bases. CDR1 MNHEY and CDR2 SVGAGI come from the germline V gene. The CDR3 contains 14 residues. The V segment lost 6 bases and the J segment 0 bases; nucleotides outside the gene matches: 5.

This sequence joins TRBV2 and TRBJ2-7; 7 bases map to TRBD1. Germline V gene data show CDR1 as SNHLY and CDR2 as FYNNEI. The trim removed 5 bases at V and 3 bases at J, leaving 7 bases unmatched. This CDR3 has 14 amino acids. The DNA of the CDR3 is TGTGCCAGCAGTAAGGGGGCTGTAGGCTACGAGCAGTACTTC. Protein sequence: CASSKGAVGYEQYF.

CDR3 amino acids: CASSQSGGNQPQHF. The CDR3 DNA is TGTGCCAGCAGCCAATCGGGTGGCAATCAGCCCCAGCATTTT. The J gene is TRBJ1-5, the V gene TRBV5-6; D call uncertain. Trimming shortened V by 4 bases and J by 2 bases, and 10 bases separated the two germline ends. The germline CDR1 and CDR2 sequences are SGHDT and YYEEEE. This CDR3 comprises 14 residues.

This chain joins TRBV28 and TRBJ2-7, with D possibly matching TRBD1 (5 bases). Germline values: CDR1 MDHEN, CDR2 SYDVKM. V was trimmed by 6 bases and J by 2 bases, leaving 17 bases between them. The length of the CDR3 is 15 residues. This chain's CDR3 is CASSLPGPKAYEQYF. CDR3 DNA sequence: TGTGCCAGCAGCTTGCCAGGGCCTAAGGCCTACGAGCAGTACTTC.

The chain links TRBV5-1 to TRBJ2-7; possibly TRBD2 for D (5 bases). Germline values: CDR1 SGHRS, CDR2 YFSETQ. Trimming left V 0 bases short and J 7 bases short, with 14 bases between. The CDR3 totals 14 residues. The CDR3: CASSLALLPGEQYF. The CDR3, as DNA: TGCGCCAGCAGCTTGGCCTTATTGCCGGGGGAGCAGTACTTC.

The chain links TRBV9 to TRBJ2-1; D is unresolved. The CDR3 spans 17 residues. Germline-derived CDR1 and CDR2 are SGDLS and YYNGEE. With 0 bases removed from V and 1 base from J, the gap between germline ends came to 14 bases. The CDR3 protein is CASSVAKVRESYNEQFF. DNA for the CDR3: TGTGCCAGCAGCGTAGCCAAGGTGCGTGAATCCTACAATGAGCAGTTCTTC.

In this sample, this clone turned up a few times. The genes are TRBV27 and TRBJ2-4; D uncertain. This CDR3 has 13 amino acids. The germline gives CDR1 MNHEY, CDR2 SMNVEV (reference sequence). Trimming stripped 1 base from V and 3 bases from J, with 4 bases between. This CDR3 is CASSLLGKNIQYF. DNA for the CDR3: TGTGCCAGCAGTTTATTGGGCAAAAACATTCAGTACTTC.

This clone was observed once. V and J are TRBV2 and TRBJ1-5; D gene uncertain. The V gene's germline CDR1 is SNHLY and CDR2 FYNNEI. The CDR3 loop spans 14 amino acids. Deletions cut 6 bases from V and 3 bases from J, with 12 bases between. Here the CDR3 DNA reads TGTGCCAGCAGCGATTTAGGGTTCAATCAGCCCCAGCATTTT. As protein: CASSDLGFNQPQHF.

This clone was detected only a few times. The chain carries TRBV7-9 and TRBJ1-5; 7 nucleotides align to TRBD1. Per germline, CDR1 SEHNR and CDR2 FQNEAQ (reference sequence). V lost 0 bases and J lost 2; bases outside the gene matches: 7. This CDR3 spans 17 amino acids. This CDR3 reads CASSLAPTGEGNQPQHF. CDR3 nucleotide sequence: TGTGCCAGCAGCTTAGCGCCCACAGGGGAAGGCAATCAGCCCCAGCATTTT.

The chain employs TRBV5-6 and TRBJ2-7; 12 bases are a match to TRBD2. CDR3 size: 15 residues. The junction had 10 bases not matched to a gene; V was cut back by 7 bases and J by 5 bases. The V gene's germline CDR1 is SGHDT and CDR2 YYEEEE. CDR3 amino acids: CASGRLAGVLDEQYF. The CDR3 nucleotides are TGTGCCAGCGGCAGACTAGCGGGAGTGTTGGACGAGCAGTACTTC.

The chain combines TRBV27 with TRBJ2-7; perhaps TRBD1 as D (5 bases). CDR3 size: 14 residues. V shed 4 bases and J shed 0 bases, with 10 bases lying between them. Germline V gene data show CDR1 as MNHEY and CDR2 as SMNVEV (reference sequence). CDR3 sequence: CASSSLTASYEQYF. In DNA form, the CDR3 reads TGTGCCAGCAGTTCGTTGACAGCCTCCTACGAGCAGTACTTC.

This rearrangement joins TRBV15 to TRBJ2-2; D gene ambiguous. V was cut by 6 bases and J by 8 bases, with 13 bases left in between. Germline CDR1 LNHNV, CDR2 YYDKDF (reference sequence). CDR3 length: 13 residues. This chain's CDR3 is CATRPKPSGELFF. CDR3 bases: TGTGCCACCAGGCCCAAGCCGTCAGGGGAGCTGTTTTTT.

The chain has TRBV5-1 and TRBJ2-3; 7 positions agree with TRBD1. The CDR3 is 15 residues long. Germline CDR1 SGHRS, CDR2 YFSETQ. J was trimmed by 0 bases and V by 1 base; bases with no gene match: 2. The CDR3 here is CASSLNRGSTDTQYF. The CDR3 DNA reads as TGCGCCAGCAGCTTGAACAGGGGTAGCACAGATACGCAGTATTTT.

This chain links TRBV19 with TRBJ1-1; tentative D call: TRBD1 (5 bases). The V end was cut by 10 bases, the J end by 0 bases, with 12 bases between. Germline CDR1 and CDR2: LNHDA and SQIVND (reference sequence). The CDR3 has 13 amino acids. CDR3 protein: CATYRTMNTEAFF. The DNA for the CDR3 is TGTGCCACCTACAGGACTATGAACACTGAAGCTTTCTTT.